One T cell receptor beta chain is described in this entry. The data originate from a study of blood T cell repertoires in COVID-19. Study context: Sample material is recorded as cDNA or gDNA derived from T cells, B-cell-depleted T cells, or PBMCs.

Up to 2 weeks before entering the study, exposed participants had met a COVID-19 case. This CDR3 spans 15 amino acids. Deletions cut 8 bases from V and 1 base from J, with 17 bases between. CDR1 and CDR2 (germline): MDHEN, SYDVKM. Authors' methods: Amplification of reference gene primers was used by the study to estimate nucleated cell counts. Only in-frame clones appear in the TCRdb table, and some are missing; sequencing was by immunoSEQ multiplex PCR. V and J calls and clone size are copied from that table; D and trimming were computed from the DNA. Here the sample spans roughly 230,000 clones, 85% being singletons.

This chain connects TRBV28 to TRBJ1-1; a weak D match, TRBD1 (6 bases). The sample consisted of PBMCs or T cells enriched from blood (not recorded which). The sequence came from a woman aged 50 to 60 who had been exposed to COVID-19. CDR3: CASGGAAQWNTEAFF. The DNA of the CDR3 is TGTGCCAGCGGGGGGGCAGCCCAATGGAACACTGAAGCTTTCTTT.